The 24 T cell receptor beta chains given below trace back to one sample, sequenced in a study of blood T cells in healthy people across ages (dated by TCRdb to 2013 to 2016). Library prep was done by 5' RACE. The data were produced on an Illumina HiSeq 2500. The second PCR ran for about 6 to 12 cycles and used a J-beta primer mix along with a sample-barcoded 5' primer. TCRdb cleaned the public reads at Q25 with fastp, built clones with MiXCR and kept in-frame beta chains. Each CDR3 protein gets just one entry, which takes the most common genes and DNA from the rows behind it. The sample table records 950,000 to 1,200,000 distinct CDR3 sequences; around two fifths of these occur just once. The ten top clones hold around 13% of the sample. The source material was blood. These receptors came from a man between 18 and 29 years old in good health.

This clonotype was counted a few times. This chain uses TRBV6-2 or TRBV6-3 with TRBJ1-2; D gene uncertain. Germline V lookup: CDR1 MNHEY, CDR2 SVGEGT. Trimming removed 5 bases at V and 2 bases at J, with 15 bases between. This CDR3 comprises 15 residues. The CDR3 DNA sequence: TGTGCCAGCAGTCACCCAGGAGTGGGGAACTATGGCTACACCTTC. Its translation is CASSHPGVGNYGYTF.

The V call is TRBV2, the J call TRBJ1-2; a weak D match, TRBD1 (5 bases). The V end was cut by 5 bases, the J end by 6 bases, with 13 bases between. CDR3 length: 13 amino acids. Germline CDR1 SNHLY, CDR2 FYNNEI. The CDR3 loop reads CASSRLLGDGYTF. The CDR3 coding sequence is TGTGCCAGCAGTAGGCTATTAGGGGATGGCTACACCTTC.

There are many counts of this clonotype. The chain links TRBV4-3 to TRBJ2-3; D unresolved. With 0 bases removed from V and 0 bases from J, the gap between germline ends came to 10 bases. The CDR3 spans 16 residues. Germline lookup yields CDR1 LGHNA and CDR2 YSLEER. The CDR3 is CASSQDFPPSTDTQYF. CDR3 coding DNA: TGCGCCAGCAGCCAAGATTTTCCGCCAAGCACAGATACGCAGTATTTT.

This rearrangement joins TRBV4-2 to TRBJ1-2; D is uncertain. Between the trimmed V and J ends, which lost 4 bases and 6 bases, there was a span of 24 bases. Per germline, CDR1 LGHNA and CDR2 YNFKEQ. The CDR3 is 17 amino acids. This chain's CDR3 is CASSPQPGPYPWDGYTF. In DNA, the CDR3 is TGTGCCAGCAGCCCTCAGCCCGGGCCGTACCCTTGGGATGGCTACACCTTC.

This sequence joins TRBV20-1 and TRBJ1-5, with D perhaps TRBD1 (6 bases). V lost 0 bases to trimming and J lost 7 bases, with 16 bases between them. The CDR3 is 15 residues long. The germline V gene has CDR1 DFQATT and CDR2 SNEGSKA (reference sequence). CDR3: CSARDDSGGRQPQHF. CDR3 in DNA: TGCAGTGCTAGAGATGATTCGGGGGGCAGGCAGCCCCAGCATTTT.

The table lists this clonotype with a few counts. V is TRBV20-1 and J is TRBJ1-4; no clear D. V lost 0 bases and J lost 0, with 11 bases in between. Germline CDR1 DFQATT, CDR2 SNEGSKA (reference sequence). This CDR3 contains 16 residues. The CDR3 loop is CSARDTAASTNEKLFF. The CDR3 DNA sequence: TGCAGTGCTAGAGATACGGCGGCATCAACTAATGAAAAACTGTTTTTT.

The chain is built from TRBV12-5 and TRBJ2-1, with a weak D call TRBD1 (6 bases). Between the trimmed V and J ends, which lost 5 bases and 13 bases, there was a span of 15 bases. In germline, CDR1 is LGHNT, CDR2 FRNRAP. This CDR3 has 12 residues. CDR3 residues: CASGTLSGHQFF. In nucleotides, the CDR3 is TGTGCTAGTGGTACCCTGTCGGGACACCAGTTCTTC.

V is TRBV12-3 or TRBV12-4 and J is TRBJ1-1, with D perhaps matching TRBD1 (6 bases). The V gene lost 1 base and the J gene lost 6 bases, with 15 bases spanning the gap. CDR3 length: 15 amino acids. CDR3 region: CASSLGPRGRAEAFF. The CDR3 region has the DNA TGTGCCAGCAGTTTAGGGCCCAGGGGACGGGCTGAAGCTTTCTTT.

This chain uses TRBV12-3 or TRBV12-4 with TRBJ1-2, with 8 bases that match TRBD1. CDR3 size: 11 residues. V was clipped by 7 bases and J by 6 bases; unmatched bases: 1. CDR3 sequence (DNA): TGTGCCAGCAAGACAGGGGATGGCTACACCTTC. Its protein is CASKTGDGYTF.

The chain is built from TRBV5-1 and TRBJ2-7, with 7 bases that match TRBD1. V lost 4 bases and J lost 3; bases outside the gene matches: 10. Germline V gene data show CDR1 as SGHRS and CDR2 as YFSETQ. The CDR3 consists of 15 residues. The CDR3 protein is CASSLPGQRFYEQYF. DNA for the CDR3: TGCGCCAGCAGCCTACCGGGACAGAGATTCTACGAGCAGTACTTC.

The chain employs TRBV14 and TRBJ2-5; D is perhaps TRBD1 (8 bases). The J call could be wrong; TRBJ2-4 is a better fit for the DNA end. This CDR3 region has 13 residues. The germline CDR1 and CDR2 sequences are SGHDN and FVKESK. The CDR3, as DNA: TGTGCCAGCAGCCAGGACAGGGAGGGCATTCAGTACTTC. Amino acid sequence: CASSQDREGIQYF.

The rearrangement uses TRBV5-1 and TRBJ1-1; TRBD1 is a possible D gene (6 bases). The germline gives CDR1 SGHRS, CDR2 YFSETQ. V gave up 1 base and J gave up 6 bases, with 16 bases separating them. The CDR3 has 15 residues. The CDR3 coding sequence is TGCGCCAGCAGCTTGTTCAGGGAGGACAGTCCTGAAGCTTTCTTT. Amino acids: CASSLFREDSPEAFF.

This clonotype appeared a few times. The chain employs TRBV5-1 and TRBJ1-1; D unresolved. The germline gives CDR1 SGHRS, CDR2 YFSETQ. This CDR3 has 14 residues. V was cut by 0 bases and J by 1 base, with 7 bases left in between. The CDR3 spells CASSLVQPNTEAFF. The DNA of the CDR3 is TGCGCCAGCAGCTTGGTACAGCCGAACACTGAAGCTTTCTTT.

In this sample, this clonotype turned up many times. The J gene is TRBJ2-3, the V gene TRBV12-3 or TRBV12-4, with TRBD2 identical over 9 bases. The V segment lost 6 bases and the J segment 0 bases; nucleotides outside the gene matches: 4. This CDR3 contains 15 residues. CDR3 in DNA: TGTGCCAGCAGCTCTAGCGGGGCCAGCACAGATACGCAGTATTTT. It encodes CASSSSGASTDTQYF.

This clonotype was picked up a small number of times. The gene calls are TRBV28 and TRBJ2-1; no clear D gene. The CDR3 is 12 amino acids. Germline CDR1 reads MDHEN; CDR2 reads SYDVKM. With 7 bases removed from V and 5 bases from J, the gap between germline ends came to 9 bases. The CDR3 loop is CASTLSHNEQFF. As DNA, the CDR3 is TGTGCCAGCACACTGAGTCACAATGAGCAGTTCTTC.

V usage is TRBV20-1 and J usage is TRBJ2-5, with TRBD2 matching over 7 bases. The CDR3 is 15 residues long. Looked up from germline, CDR1 is DFQATT and CDR2 is SNEGSKA (reference sequence). Trimming cost V 1 base and J 2 bases; bases outside gene matches: 7. CDR3 sequence: CSARAAGVQQETQYF. DNA for the CDR3: TGCAGTGCTAGAGCGGCGGGGGTGCAACAAGAGACCCAGTACTTC.

There are a few counts of this clonotype. At one boundary the junction diverges from the germline segment, which might be a read error. V and J are TRBV6-2 or TRBV6-3 and TRBJ2-5, with a possible D match to TRBD1 (6 bases). Germline CDR1 reads MNHEY; CDR2 reads SVGEGT. CDR3 length: 15 residues. CDR3 residues: CASLSGAPVKEAQYF. In DNA, the CDR3 is TGTGCCAGCTTATCAGGGGCTCCTGTAAAAGAGGCCCAGTACTTC.

The rearrangement joins TRBV4-3 to TRBJ1-3, with a tentative D call TRBD1 (5 bases). Germline CDR1 and CDR2: LGHNA and YSLEER. The CDR3 is 19 residues long. Between the trimmed V and J ends, which lost 0 bases and 7 bases, there was a span of 25 bases. The CDR3: CASSQDLFLWDRSPNTIYF. CDR3 in DNA: TGCGCCAGCAGCCAAGATCTGTTCCTTTGGGACCGAAGCCCTAACACCATATATTTT.

The chain combines TRBV4-3 with TRBJ2-3; TRBD1 matches 9 bases. V shed 0 bases and J 8 bases; nucleotides not matched to a gene: 15. The CDR3 has 18 amino acids. The germline V gene encodes CDR1 LGHNA and CDR2 YSLEER. CDR3 sequence reads: CASSQDTVAGTGLATQYF. The CDR3 DNA reads TGCGCCAGCAGCCAAGATACCGTCGCCGGGACAGGGTTGGCTACGCAGTATTTT.

The table lists this clonotype with a count of one. The genes are TRBV18 and TRBJ2-1, with 11 bases lining up with TRBD1. The J call is uncertain, as TRBJ2-7 better fits the DNA end. The length of the CDR3 is 15 residues. Germline lookup yields CDR1 KGHSH and CDR2 LQKENI. The CDR3 reads CASSPGQGATYEQYF. CDR3 nucleotide sequence: TGTGCCAGCTCACCAGGACAGGGGGCCACCTACGAGCAGTACTTC.

This clonotype was detected only a few times. The genes are TRBV12-3 or TRBV12-4 and TRBJ1-2; D perhaps matches TRBD1 (6 bases). The V end was cut by 6 bases, the J end by 4 bases, with 24 bases between. This CDR3 is 17 amino acids long. The CDR3 loop reads CASSQSRGQGTSYGYTF. For the CDR3, the DNA is TGTGCCAGCAGCCAAAGCCGGGGGCAGGGGACTAGCTATGGCTACACCTTC.

The chain has TRBV28 and TRBJ1-2, with D uncertain. This CDR3 contains 12 residues. V lost 7 bases and J 4 bases, leaving 10 bases between the germline ends. Germline V CDR1 and CDR2: MDHEN, SYDVKM. This chain's CDR3 is CASTRLGYGYTF. The DNA of the CDR3 is TGTGCCAGCACCCGACTGGGCTATGGCTACACCTTC.

This clonotype was seen a few times. CDR3 sequence: CASSFSLITDTQYF. The CDR3 nucleotides read TGTGCCAGCAGTTTCTCGCTGATCACAGATACGCAGTATTTT. This chain joins TRBV27 and TRBJ2-3; D is unclear. The V end was cut by 3 bases, the J end by 2 bases, with 9 bases between. The germline CDR1 and CDR2 sequences are MNHEY and SMNVEV (reference sequence). The CDR3 loop spans 14 amino acids.

This chain joins TRBV7-8 and TRBJ1-1, with D tentatively TRBD1 (5 bases). V dropped 1 base and J dropped 5 bases, with 11 bases sitting between them. Per germline, CDR1 SGHVS and CDR2 FQNEAQ. The CDR3 covers 14 residues. Here the CDR3 reads CASSLGRAGTEAFF. CDR3 bases: TGTGCCAGCAGCTTAGGCAGGGCGGGAACTGAAGCTTTCTTT.